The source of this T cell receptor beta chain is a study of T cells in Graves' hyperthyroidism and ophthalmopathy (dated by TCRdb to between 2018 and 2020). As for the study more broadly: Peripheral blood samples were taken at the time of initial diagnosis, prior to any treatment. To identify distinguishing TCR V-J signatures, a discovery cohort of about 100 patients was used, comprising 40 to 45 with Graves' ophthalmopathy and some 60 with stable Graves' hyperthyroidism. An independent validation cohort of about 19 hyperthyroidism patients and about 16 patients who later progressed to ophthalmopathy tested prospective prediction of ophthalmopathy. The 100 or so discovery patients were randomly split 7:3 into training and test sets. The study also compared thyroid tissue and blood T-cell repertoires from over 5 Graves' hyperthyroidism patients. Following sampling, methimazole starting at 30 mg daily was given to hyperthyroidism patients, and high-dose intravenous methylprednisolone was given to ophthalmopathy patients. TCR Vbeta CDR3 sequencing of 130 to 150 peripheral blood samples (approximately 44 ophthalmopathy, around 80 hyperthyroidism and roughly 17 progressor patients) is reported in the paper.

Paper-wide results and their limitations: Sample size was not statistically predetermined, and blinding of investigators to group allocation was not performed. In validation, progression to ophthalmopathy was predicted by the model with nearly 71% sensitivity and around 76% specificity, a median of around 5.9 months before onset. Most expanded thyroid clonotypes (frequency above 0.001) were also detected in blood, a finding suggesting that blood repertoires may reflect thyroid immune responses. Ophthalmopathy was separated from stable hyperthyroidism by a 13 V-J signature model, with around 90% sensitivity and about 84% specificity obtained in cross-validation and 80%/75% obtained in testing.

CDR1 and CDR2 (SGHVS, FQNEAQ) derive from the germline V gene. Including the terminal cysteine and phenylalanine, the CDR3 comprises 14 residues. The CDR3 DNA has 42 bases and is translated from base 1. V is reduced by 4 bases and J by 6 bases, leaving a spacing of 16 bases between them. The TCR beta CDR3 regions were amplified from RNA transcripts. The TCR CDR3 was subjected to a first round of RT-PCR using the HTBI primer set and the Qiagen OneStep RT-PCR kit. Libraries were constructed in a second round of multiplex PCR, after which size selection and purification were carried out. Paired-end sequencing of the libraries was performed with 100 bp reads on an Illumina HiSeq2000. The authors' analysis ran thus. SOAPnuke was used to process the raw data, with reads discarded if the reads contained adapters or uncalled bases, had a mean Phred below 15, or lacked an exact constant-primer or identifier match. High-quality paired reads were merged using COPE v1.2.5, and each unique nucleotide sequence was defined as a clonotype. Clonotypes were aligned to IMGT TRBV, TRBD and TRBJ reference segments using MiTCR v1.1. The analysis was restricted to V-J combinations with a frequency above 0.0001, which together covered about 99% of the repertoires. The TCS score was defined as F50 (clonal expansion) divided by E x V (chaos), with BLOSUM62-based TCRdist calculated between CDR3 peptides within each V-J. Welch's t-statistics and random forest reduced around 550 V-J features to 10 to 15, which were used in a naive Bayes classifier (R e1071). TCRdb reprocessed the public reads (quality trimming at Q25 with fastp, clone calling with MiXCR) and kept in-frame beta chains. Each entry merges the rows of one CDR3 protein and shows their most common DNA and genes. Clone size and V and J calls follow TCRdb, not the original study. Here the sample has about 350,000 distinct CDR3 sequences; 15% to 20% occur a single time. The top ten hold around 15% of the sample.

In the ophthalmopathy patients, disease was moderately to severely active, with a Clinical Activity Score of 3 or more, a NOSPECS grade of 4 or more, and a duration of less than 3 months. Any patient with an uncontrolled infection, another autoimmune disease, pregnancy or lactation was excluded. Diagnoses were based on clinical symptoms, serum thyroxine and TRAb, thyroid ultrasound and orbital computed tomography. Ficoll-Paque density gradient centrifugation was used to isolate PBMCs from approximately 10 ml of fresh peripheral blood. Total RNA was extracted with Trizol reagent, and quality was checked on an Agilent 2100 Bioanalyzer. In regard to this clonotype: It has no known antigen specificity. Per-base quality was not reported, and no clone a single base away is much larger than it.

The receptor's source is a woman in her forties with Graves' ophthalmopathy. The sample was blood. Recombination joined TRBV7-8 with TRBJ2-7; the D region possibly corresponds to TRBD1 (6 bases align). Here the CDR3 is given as CASSSQQGSSEQYF. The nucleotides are TGTGCCAGCAGCTCACAACAGGGTTCGAGCGAGCAGTACTTC.